This TCR beta chain was sequenced during a study of blood T cell repertoires in COVID-19. Across the study: Acute and convalescent COVID-19 samples came from the United States, Italy and Spain. PBMCs, B-cell-depleted T cells, or T cells were the source of the cDNA or gDNA that made up the material.

Per the authors' pipeline: Amplification from reference gene primers served as the basis for estimated nucleated cell counts. The method was immunoSEQ multiplex PCR; TCRdb's version includes in-frame clones alone and lacks a portion of them. The D gene and trimming were derived from the DNA, and the V and J assignments and clone size from that table. Altogether about 100,000 clones are present, more than 65% being singletons, with the ten largest covering around 10%. CDR3 size: 15 residues. Trimming stripped 4 bases from V and 4 bases from J, with 17 bases between. CDR1 is SGDLS, CDR2 YYNGEE, per germline.

The sequenced sample consisted of peripheral blood. The sequence was collected from a woman aged 70-85 years with acute or convalescent COVID-19. The V gene is TRBV9, the J gene TRBJ1-1, with D possibly being TRBD1 (6 bases). CDR3 nucleotides: TGTGCCAGCAGCCCCCAAGAAAGGGGGTTCACTGAAGCTTTCTTT. Translating it yields CASSPQERGFTEAFF. Drawing the rest from reference TRBV9 and TRBJ1-1, the complete variable domain is DSGVTQTPKHLITATGQRVTLRCSPRSGDLSVYWYQQSLDQGLQFLIQYYNGEERAKGNILERFSAQQFPDLHSELNLSSLELGDSALYFCASSPQERGFTEAFFGQGTRLTVV.